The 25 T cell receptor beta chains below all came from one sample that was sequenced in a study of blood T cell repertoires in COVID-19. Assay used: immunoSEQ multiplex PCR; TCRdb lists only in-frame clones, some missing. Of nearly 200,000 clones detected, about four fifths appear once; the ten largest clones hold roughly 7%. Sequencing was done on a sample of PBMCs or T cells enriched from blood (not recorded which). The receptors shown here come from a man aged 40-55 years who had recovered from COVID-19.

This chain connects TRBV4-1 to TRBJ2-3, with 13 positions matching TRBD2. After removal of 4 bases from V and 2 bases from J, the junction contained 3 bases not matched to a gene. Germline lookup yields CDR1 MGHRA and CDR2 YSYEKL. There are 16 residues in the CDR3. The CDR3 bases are TGCGCCAGCAGCCTGGGACTAGCGGGGCCCACAGATACGCAGTATTTT. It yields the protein CASSLGLAGPTDTQYF.

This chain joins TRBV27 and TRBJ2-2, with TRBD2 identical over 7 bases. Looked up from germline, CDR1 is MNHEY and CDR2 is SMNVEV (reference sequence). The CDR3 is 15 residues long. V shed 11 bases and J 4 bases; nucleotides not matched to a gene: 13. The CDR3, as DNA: TGTGCCCGCAAAGGGCGGGGGAAGAGCACCGGGGAGCTGTTTTTT. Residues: CARKGRGKSTGELFF.

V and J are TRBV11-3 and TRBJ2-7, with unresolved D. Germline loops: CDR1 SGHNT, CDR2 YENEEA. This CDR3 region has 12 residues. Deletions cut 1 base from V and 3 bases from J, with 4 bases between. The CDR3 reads CASSLGSYEQYF. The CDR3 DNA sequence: TGTGCCAGCAGCTTAGGCAGCTACGAGCAGTACTTC.

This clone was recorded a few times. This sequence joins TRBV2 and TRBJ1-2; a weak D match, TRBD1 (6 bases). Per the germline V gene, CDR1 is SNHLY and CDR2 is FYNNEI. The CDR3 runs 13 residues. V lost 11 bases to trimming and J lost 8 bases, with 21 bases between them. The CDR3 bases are TGTGCCTGCCATCTAGGACAGTCTCGGGGCTACACCTTC. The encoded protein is CACHLGQSRGYTF.

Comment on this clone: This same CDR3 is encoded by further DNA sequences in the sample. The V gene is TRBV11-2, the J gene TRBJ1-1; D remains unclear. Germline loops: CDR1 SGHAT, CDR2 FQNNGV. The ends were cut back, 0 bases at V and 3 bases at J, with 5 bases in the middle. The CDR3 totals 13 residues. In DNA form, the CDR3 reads TGTGCCAGCAGCTTAGATCGCGACACTGAAGCTTTCTTT. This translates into CASSLDRDTEAFF.

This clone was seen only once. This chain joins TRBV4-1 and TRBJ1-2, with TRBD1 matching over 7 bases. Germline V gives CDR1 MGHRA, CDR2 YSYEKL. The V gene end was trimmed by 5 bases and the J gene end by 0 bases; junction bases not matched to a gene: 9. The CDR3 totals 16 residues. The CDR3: CASSFDRVRTNYGYTF. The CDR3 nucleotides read TGCGCCAGCAGCTTCGACAGGGTTAGGACTAACTATGGCTACACCTTC.

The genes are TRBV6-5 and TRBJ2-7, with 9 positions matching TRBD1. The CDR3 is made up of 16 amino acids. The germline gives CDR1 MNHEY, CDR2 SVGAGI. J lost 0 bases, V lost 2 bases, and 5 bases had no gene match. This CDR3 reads CASSYLLGQGSYEQYF. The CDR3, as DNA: TGTGCCAGCAGTTACCTTCTGGGACAGGGCTCCTACGAGCAGTACTTC.

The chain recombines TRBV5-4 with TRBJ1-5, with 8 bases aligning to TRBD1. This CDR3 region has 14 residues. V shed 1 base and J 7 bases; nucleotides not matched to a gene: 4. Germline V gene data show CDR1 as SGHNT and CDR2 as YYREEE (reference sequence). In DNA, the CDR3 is TGTGCCAGCAGCTTGCAGGGGGCGAGACAGCCCCAGCATTTT. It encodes CASSLQGARQPQHF.

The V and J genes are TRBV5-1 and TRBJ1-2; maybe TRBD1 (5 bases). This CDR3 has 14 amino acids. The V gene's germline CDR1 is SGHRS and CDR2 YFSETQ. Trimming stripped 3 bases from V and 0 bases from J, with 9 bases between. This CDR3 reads CASSSGQSNYGYTF. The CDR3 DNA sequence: TGCGCCAGCAGCTCAGGACAATCTAACTATGGCTACACCTTC.

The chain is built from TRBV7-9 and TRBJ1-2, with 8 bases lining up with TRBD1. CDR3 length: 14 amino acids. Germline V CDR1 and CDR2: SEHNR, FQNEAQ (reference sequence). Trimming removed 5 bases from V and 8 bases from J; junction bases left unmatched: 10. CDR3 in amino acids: CASSIGQGDGGYTF. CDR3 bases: TGTGCCAGCAGCATCGGACAGGGCGATGGGGGCTACACCTTC.

DNA for the CDR3: TGTGCCAGCAGCGGAAGCCAGGAAACTCAGTTCTTC. Translated, it gives CASSGSQETQFF. The chain recombines TRBV5-6 with TRBJ2-1, with D unresolved. Germline V CDR1 and CDR2: SGHDT, YYEEEE. The CDR3 is 12 amino acids. V was pared by 4 bases and J by 13 bases, with 15 bases between.

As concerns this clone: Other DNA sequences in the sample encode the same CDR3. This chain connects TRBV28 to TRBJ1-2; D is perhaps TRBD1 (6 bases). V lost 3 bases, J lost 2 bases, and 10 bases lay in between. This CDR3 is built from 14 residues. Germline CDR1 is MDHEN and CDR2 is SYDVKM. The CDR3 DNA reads TGTGCCAGCAGTTTGGGTCAGGGGAACTATGGCTACACCTTC. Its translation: CASSLGQGNYGYTF.

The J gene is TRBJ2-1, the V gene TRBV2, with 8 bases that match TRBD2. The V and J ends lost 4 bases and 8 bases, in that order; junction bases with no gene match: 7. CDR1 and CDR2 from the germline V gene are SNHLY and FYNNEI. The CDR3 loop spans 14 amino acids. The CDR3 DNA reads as TGTGCCAGCAGTGCCCGGACTAGCCTTGATGAGCAGTTCTTC. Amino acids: CASSARTSLDEQFF. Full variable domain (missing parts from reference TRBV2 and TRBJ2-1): EPEVTQTPSHQVTQMGQEVILRCVPISNHLYFYWYRQILGQKVEFLVSFYNNEISEKSEIFDDQFSVERPDGSNFTLKIRSTKLEDSAMYFCASSARTSLDEQFFGPGTRLTVL.

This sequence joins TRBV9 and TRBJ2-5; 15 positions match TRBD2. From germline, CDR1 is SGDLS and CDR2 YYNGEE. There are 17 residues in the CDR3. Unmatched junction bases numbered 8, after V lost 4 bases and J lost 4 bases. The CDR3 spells CASSPRPGLAGGETQYF. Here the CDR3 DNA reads TGTGCCAGCAGCCCGCGGCCGGGACTAGCGGGGGGAGAGACCCAGTACTTC.

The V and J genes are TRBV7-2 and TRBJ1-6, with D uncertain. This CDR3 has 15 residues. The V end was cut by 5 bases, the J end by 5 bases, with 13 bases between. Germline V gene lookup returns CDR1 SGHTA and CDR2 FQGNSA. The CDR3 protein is CASSPGGYNNSPLHF. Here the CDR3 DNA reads TGTGCCAGCAGCCCCGGCGGGTACAATAATTCACCCCTCCACTTT.

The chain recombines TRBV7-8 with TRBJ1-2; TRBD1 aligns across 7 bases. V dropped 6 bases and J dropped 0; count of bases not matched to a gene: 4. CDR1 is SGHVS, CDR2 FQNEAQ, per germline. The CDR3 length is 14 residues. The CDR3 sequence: CASRAGQTNYGYTF. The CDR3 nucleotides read TGTGCCAGCAGGGCGGGACAGACTAACTATGGCTACACCTTC.

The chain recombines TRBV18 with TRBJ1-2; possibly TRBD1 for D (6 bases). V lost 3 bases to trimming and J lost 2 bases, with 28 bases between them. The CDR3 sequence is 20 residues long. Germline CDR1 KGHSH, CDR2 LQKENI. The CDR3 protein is CASSPLDYRELGVQNYGYTF. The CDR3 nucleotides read TGTGCCAGCTCACCGTTAGATTACAGGGAGTTGGGAGTTCAGAACTATGGCTACACCTTC.

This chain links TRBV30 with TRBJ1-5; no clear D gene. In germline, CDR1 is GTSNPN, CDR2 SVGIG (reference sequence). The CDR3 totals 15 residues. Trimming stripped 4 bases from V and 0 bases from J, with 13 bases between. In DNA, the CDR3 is TGTGCCTGGACCCTAGGAAGGTATAGCAATCAGCCCCAGCATTTT. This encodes CAWTLGRYSNQPQHF.

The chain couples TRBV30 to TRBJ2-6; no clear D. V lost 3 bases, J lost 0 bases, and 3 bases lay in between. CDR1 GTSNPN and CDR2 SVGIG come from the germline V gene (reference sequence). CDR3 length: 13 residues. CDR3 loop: CAWRHSGANVLTF. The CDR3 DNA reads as TGTGCCTGGAGACACTCTGGGGCCAACGTCCTGACTTTC.

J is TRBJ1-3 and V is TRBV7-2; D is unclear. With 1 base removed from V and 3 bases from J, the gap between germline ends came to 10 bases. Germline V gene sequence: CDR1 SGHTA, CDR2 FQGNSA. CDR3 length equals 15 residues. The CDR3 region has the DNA TGTGCCAGCAGCTTAGAGGGCGGGGTTGGAAACACCATATATTTT. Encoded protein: CASSLEGGVGNTIYF.

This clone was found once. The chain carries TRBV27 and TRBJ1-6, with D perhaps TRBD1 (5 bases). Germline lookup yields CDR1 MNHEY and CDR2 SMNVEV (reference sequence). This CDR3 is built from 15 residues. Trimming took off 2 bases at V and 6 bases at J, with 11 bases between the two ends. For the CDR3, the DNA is TGTGCCAGCAGTTTAGCGGGACGGAGTAATTCACCCCTCCACTTT. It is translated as CASSLAGRSNSPLHF.

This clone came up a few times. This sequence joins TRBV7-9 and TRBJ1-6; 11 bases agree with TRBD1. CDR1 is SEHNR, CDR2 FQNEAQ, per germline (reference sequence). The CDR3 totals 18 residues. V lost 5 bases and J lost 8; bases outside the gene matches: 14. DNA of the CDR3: TGTGCCAGCAGCGCGACACTTGGGACAGGGGGTATGGATTCACCCCTCCACTTT. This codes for CASSATLGTGGMDSPLHF.

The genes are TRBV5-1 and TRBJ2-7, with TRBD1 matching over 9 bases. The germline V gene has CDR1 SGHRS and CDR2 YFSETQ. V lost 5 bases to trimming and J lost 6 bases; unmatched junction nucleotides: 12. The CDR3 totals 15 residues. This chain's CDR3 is CASSPRQGVYFEQYF. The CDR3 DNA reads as TGCGCCAGCAGTCCCAGACAGGGGGTTTATTTCGAGCAGTACTTC. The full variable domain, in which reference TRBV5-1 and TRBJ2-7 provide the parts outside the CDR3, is KAGVTQTPRYLIKTRGQQVTLSCSPISGHRSVSWYQQTPGQGLQFLFEYFSETQRNKGNFPGRFSGRQFSNSRSEMNVSTLELGDSALYLCASSPRQGVYFEQYFGPGTRLTVT.

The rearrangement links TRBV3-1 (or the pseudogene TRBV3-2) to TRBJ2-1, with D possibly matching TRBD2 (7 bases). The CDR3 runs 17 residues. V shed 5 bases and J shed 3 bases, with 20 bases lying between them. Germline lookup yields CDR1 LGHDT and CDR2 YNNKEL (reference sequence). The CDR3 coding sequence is TGTGCCAGCAGCTTTATAGGGGGGGGAACTATCTACAATGAGCAGTTCTTC. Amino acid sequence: CASSFIGGGTIYNEQFF.

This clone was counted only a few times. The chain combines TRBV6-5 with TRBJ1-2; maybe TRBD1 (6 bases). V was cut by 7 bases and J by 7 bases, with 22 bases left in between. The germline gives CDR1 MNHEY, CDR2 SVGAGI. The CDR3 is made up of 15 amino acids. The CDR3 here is CASKGFGGEVGGYTF. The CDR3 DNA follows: TGTGCCAGCAAAGGGTTTGGGGGCGAAGTGGGTGGCTACACCTTC.